The following is a T cell receptor (beta chain) sequence with its context. The source of the sample is a study of technical replicates of blood from a handful of donors. V was shortened by 10 bases and J by 0 bases, with 21 bases between the two germline ends. Germline V gives CDR1 ENHRY, CDR2 SYGVKD. The CDR3 contains 16 residues. Clones were read by immunoSEQ multiplex PCR, and TCRdb kept only the in-frame ones, dropping some. The top ten clones hold about 0.26% of a sample with tens of thousands of clones, around 94% of them seen once. The sequence came from a human donor in good health. The sequencing input was T cells isolated from PBMCs. V usage is TRBV10-3 and J usage is TRBJ1-1; D gene unclear. Here the CDR3 DNA reads TGTGCCAGTCGACCCTTCGGGAGGGCTATGAACACTGAAGCTTTCTTT. Amino acid sequence: CASRPFGRAMNTEAFF.